The 25 T cell receptor beta chains below come from one sample, sequenced in a study of blood T cells in healthy people across ages. A second about 7 to 11 cycle PCR used barcoded and J-beta primers. TCRdb used MiXCR to reprocess the 5' RACE reads, holding one entry per CDR3 protein. Found here are 1.5 million to 2 million distinct CDR3 sequences, 34% of them singletons; the top ten hold over 9%. Sequenced sample: blood. These receptors originate from a young woman in good health.

Regarding this clonotype: A single base separates this from a much larger clone, so it may be a read error. The V and J genes are TRBV4-1 and TRBJ2-3; D gene uncertain. Germline loops: CDR1 MGHRA, CDR2 YSYEKL. The CDR3 runs 16 residues. The V and J ends lost 4 bases and 5 bases respectively, with 19 bases between them. The chain's CDR3 is CASSRVPDPGVDTQYF. Here the CDR3 DNA reads TGCGCCAGCAGCCGAGTCCCCGATCCGGGCGTAGATACGCAGTATTTT.

V is TRBV27 and J is TRBJ2-5; 14 positions match TRBD2. The J call is in doubt because the DNA end fits TRBJ2-7 better. From germline, CDR1 is MNHEY and CDR2 SMNVEV (reference sequence). The CDR3 covers 14 residues. CDR3 in amino acids: CASSTSGGGYEQYF. The CDR3 DNA reads TGTGCCAGTTCGACTAGCGGGGGGGGCTACGAGCAGTACTTC.

CDR3 nucleotide sequence: TGTGCCTGGAAAGCGGGAGGGGATACGCAGTATTTT. It translates to CAWKAGGDTQYF. The gene calls are TRBV30 and TRBJ2-3; 10 bases line up with TRBD2. CDR3 length equals 12 residues. Germline CDR1 is GTSNPN and CDR2 is SVGIG (reference sequence). The V and J ends lost 4 bases and 6 bases, in that order; junction bases with no gene match: 1. Full variable domain (outside the CDR3, taken from reference TRBV30 and TRBJ2-3): SQTIHQWPATLVQPVGSPLSLECTVEGTSNPNLYWYRQAAGRGLQLLFYSVGIGQISSEVPQNLSASRPQDRQFILSSKKLLLSDSGFYLCAWKAGGDTQYFGPGTRLTVL.

This clonotype was counted ten times or more. The V and J genes are TRBV4-1 and TRBJ2-7; the D gene is possibly TRBD2 (6 bases). V was pared by 0 bases and J by 4 bases, with 16 bases between. Germline loops: CDR1 MGHRA, CDR2 YSYEKL. The CDR3 extends over 16 amino acids. The CDR3 here is CASSQDVGTGGYEQYF. In DNA form, the CDR3 reads TGCGCCAGCAGCCAAGATGTAGGGACCGGGGGATACGAGCAGTACTTC.

The CDR3 is CASSQEGAGGAKNIQYF. For the CDR3, the DNA is TGCGCCAGCAGCCAAGAAGGGGCAGGGGGCGCCAAAAACATTCAGTACTTC. The chain couples TRBV4-1 to TRBJ2-4; 8 nucleotides match TRBD1. V shed 0 bases, J shed 1 base, and the junction held 5 bases outside the gene matches. CDR3 length: 17 amino acids. CDR1 MGHRA and CDR2 YSYEKL come from the germline V gene.

This clonotype appeared many times. This sequence joins TRBV27 and TRBJ2-7; the D is unclear. The CDR3 runs 12 residues. Germline lookup yields CDR1 MNHEY and CDR2 SMNVEV (reference sequence). V lost 5 bases to trimming and J lost 3 bases, with 8 bases between them. The CDR3 reads CASSGNIYEQYF. The DNA of the CDR3 is TGTGCCAGCAGTGGGAATATCTACGAGCAGTACTTC.

The rearrangement links TRBV19 to TRBJ2-5, with D hard to call. This CDR3 comprises 12 residues. Per the germline V gene, CDR1 is LNHDA and CDR2 is SQIVND (reference sequence). Trimming stripped 8 bases from V and 7 bases from J, with 14 bases between. The CDR3 sequence is CASSTECGTQYF. DNA for the CDR3: TGTGCCAGTTCTACTGAGTGCGGGACCCAGTACTTC.

V gene TRBV20-1 combines with J gene TRBJ2-5; tentative D call: TRBD1 (7 bases). The J call may be faulty, since TRBJ2-7 better matches the DNA end. In germline, CDR1 is DFQATT, CDR2 SNEGSKA (reference sequence). This CDR3 comprises 16 residues. In DNA, the CDR3 is TGCAGTGCTAGAAGGGGCCTCGCAGGGGGTAGCGGCGAGCAGTACTTC. The encoded protein is CSARRGLAGGSGEQYF.

The rearrangement links TRBV11-2 to TRBJ1-3; D unresolved. CDR3 length: 16 amino acids. Trimming took 0 bases from V and 0 from J, leaving 9 bases between them. In germline, CDR1 is SGHAT, CDR2 FQNNGV. CDR3 nucleotide sequence: TGTGCCAGCAGCTTAGAAGAGAGAAACTCTGGAAACACCATATATTTT. This translates into CASSLEERNSGNTIYF.

This clonotype was counted between two and nine times. This chain links TRBV4-1 with TRBJ2-7, with TRBD1 as a possible D gene (5 bases). The germline V and J ends were trimmed by 6 bases and 1 base, with 16 bases remaining between them. Germline V gene data show CDR1 as MGHRA and CDR2 as YSYEKL. This CDR3 spans 15 amino acids. The CDR3 DNA reads as TGCGCCAGCAGACAGTCCTTCAGGGATTCCTACGAGCAGTACTTC. As protein: CASRQSFRDSYEQYF.

The chain carries TRBV2 and TRBJ2-1; 10 nucleotides match TRBD1. Unmatched junction bases numbered 12, after V lost 10 bases and J lost 12 bases. Looked up from germline, CDR1 is SNHLY and CDR2 is FYNNEI. The CDR3 length is 13 residues. The CDR3 region is CATRQGAPPAQFF. The CDR3 DNA reads TGTGCCACAAGACAGGGGGCTCCCCCGGCGCAGTTCTTC.

As for this clonotype: An end of the junction differs from the germline gene, which may be a read error. The V gene is TRBV12-3 or TRBV12-4, the J gene TRBJ2-1, with 9 bases identical to TRBD1. The CDR3 loop spans 15 amino acids. This chain's CDR3 is CASREPGQGLNGQFF. CDR3 nucleotide sequence: TGTGCCAGCAGAGAACCGGGACAGGGATTAAATGGGCAGTTCTTC.

This clonotype turned up a few times. V and J are TRBV7-8 and TRBJ2-5; D remains unclear. Germline CDR1 SGHVS, CDR2 FQNEAQ. V gave up 5 bases and J gave up 5 bases, with 15 bases separating them. The CDR3 loop spans 14 amino acids. The CDR3 nucleotides are TGTGCCAGCAGCCCATACATGCGGCACGAGACCCAGTACTTC. It specifies CASSPYMRHETQYF.

In nucleotides, the CDR3 is TGCGCCAGCAGCCAAAGGGTGGGTCATCAGGATCAGCCCCAGCATTTT. Its translation: CASSQRVGHQDQPQHF. The chain couples TRBV4-3 to TRBJ1-5; D gene unclear. The length of the CDR3 is 16 residues. CDR1 LGHNA and CDR2 YSLEER come from the germline V gene. Between the trimmed V and J ends, which lost 2 bases and 5 bases, there was a span of 16 bases.

This clonotype has at least ten counts. This chain joins TRBV25-1 and TRBJ2-1, with a weak D call TRBD1 (6 bases). Trimming took 3 bases from V and 3 from J, leaving 12 bases between them. Germline V CDR1 and CDR2: MGHDK, SYGVNS. This CDR3 has 15 residues. The CDR3 DNA follows: TGTGCCAGCAGTGAGGCCGGACAGATCTACAATGAGCAGTTCTTC. It encodes CASSEAGQIYNEQFF.

The chain uses TRBV6-1 and TRBJ2-5; 7 nucleotides align to TRBD1. The ends lost 5 bases at V and 5 bases at J; junction bases unmatched: 8. CDR1 and CDR2 from the germline V gene are MNHNS and SASEGT. The CDR3 is made up of 14 amino acids. As DNA, the CDR3 is TGTGCCAGCAGTTTGACAGGGTATAAGGAGACCCAGTACTTC. Amino acid sequence: CASSLTGYKETQYF.

Ten or more counts support this clonotype. The chain employs TRBV7-9 and TRBJ2-7, with a weak D call TRBD2 (7 bases). V gave up 3 bases and J gave up 0 bases, with 12 bases separating them. The germline V gene has CDR1 SEHNR and CDR2 FQNEAQ (reference sequence). The CDR3 is 15 residues long. CDR3 DNA sequence: TGTGCCAGCAGCTTCGGCGGGGGCCGCTCCTACGAGCAGTACTTC. Translation gives CASSFGGGRSYEQYF.

V gene TRBV9 combines with J gene TRBJ2-5, with 7 bases matching TRBD2. The CDR3 has 16 amino acids. The germline V gene encodes CDR1 SGDLS and CDR2 YYNGEE. V shed 6 bases and J 5 bases; nucleotides not matched to a gene: 16. CDR3 nucleotide sequence: TGTGCCAGCACTTGGGGGGACGGGGAGGGAGACGAGACCCAGTACTTC. Residues: CASTWGDGEGDETQYF.

This clonotype was observed at least ten times. V and J are TRBV5-1 and TRBJ2-7; TRBD1 or TRBD2 may be the D gene (5 bases each). V was trimmed by 4 bases and J by 5 bases, leaving 13 bases between them. CDR3 length equals 13 residues. Per germline, CDR1 SGHRS and CDR2 YFSETQ. CDR3 in DNA: TGCGCCAGCAGCCGGGGCCTCGTCGACGAGCAGTACTTC. As protein: CASSRGLVDEQYF.

This clonotype was picked up a small number of times. The V and J genes are TRBV20-1 and TRBJ2-7; D is unresolved. Per germline, CDR1 DFQATT and CDR2 SNEGSKA (reference sequence). The CDR3 loop spans 13 amino acids. V lost 0 bases, J lost 2 bases, and 8 bases lay in between. The CDR3 DNA sequence: TGCAGTGCTAGAGAGTACTCCACCTACGAGCAGTACTTC. It yields the protein CSAREYSTYEQYF.

This clonotype was counted a few times. V usage is TRBV7-2 and J usage is TRBJ1-6; D gene unclear. Germline V gives CDR1 SGHTA, CDR2 FQGNSA. V shed 5 bases and J shed 3 bases, with 8 bases lying between them. The CDR3 is made up of 14 amino acids. CDR3 sequence (DNA): TGTGCCAGCAGCCCCCAGCACTATAATTCACCCCTCCACTTT. This gives the protein CASSPQHYNSPLHF.

The chain carries TRBV15 and TRBJ2-3; 7 bases agree with TRBD1. This CDR3 has 16 amino acids. Germline assignment: CDR1 LNHNV and CDR2 YYDKDF (reference sequence). V lost 3 bases to trimming and J lost 6 bases; unmatched junction nucleotides: 12. The CDR3 loop is CATSRDGTAQGDTQYF. In nucleotides, the CDR3 is TGTGCCACCAGCAGGGATGGGACAGCCCAGGGGGATACGCAGTATTTT.

The chain carries TRBV7-3 and TRBJ2-1; TRBD2 matches at 9 bases. The junction had 8 bases not matched to a gene; V was cut back by 1 base and J by 7 bases. Germline CDR1 and CDR2: SGHTA and FQGTGA. This CDR3 spans 16 amino acids. The CDR3 reads CASSLSPAGGRNEQFF. Here the CDR3 DNA reads TGTGCCAGCAGCTTAAGTCCAGCGGGGGGCAGGAATGAGCAGTTCTTC.

This clonotype was recorded a few times. The genes are TRBV7-9 and TRBJ2-7; D possibly uses TRBD1 or TRBD2 (6 bases each). There are 14 residues in the CDR3. From germline, CDR1 is SEHNR and CDR2 FQNEAQ (reference sequence). V was pared by 5 bases and J by 3 bases, with 14 bases between. CDR3 sequence reads: CASSLGGSFYEQYF. The DNA for the CDR3 is TGTGCCAGCAGCCTGGGGGGCTCTTTCTACGAGCAGTACTTC.

V is TRBV29-1 and J is TRBJ1-1, with D unclear. The germline V and J ends were trimmed by 7 bases and 3 bases, with 9 bases remaining between them. The CDR3 consists of 11 residues. Germline V gene sequence: CDR1 SQVTM, CDR2 ANQGSEA. The CDR3 DNA is TGCAGCGCCCTTAAGGACACTGAAGCTTTCTTT. Amino acid sequence: CSALKDTEAFF.